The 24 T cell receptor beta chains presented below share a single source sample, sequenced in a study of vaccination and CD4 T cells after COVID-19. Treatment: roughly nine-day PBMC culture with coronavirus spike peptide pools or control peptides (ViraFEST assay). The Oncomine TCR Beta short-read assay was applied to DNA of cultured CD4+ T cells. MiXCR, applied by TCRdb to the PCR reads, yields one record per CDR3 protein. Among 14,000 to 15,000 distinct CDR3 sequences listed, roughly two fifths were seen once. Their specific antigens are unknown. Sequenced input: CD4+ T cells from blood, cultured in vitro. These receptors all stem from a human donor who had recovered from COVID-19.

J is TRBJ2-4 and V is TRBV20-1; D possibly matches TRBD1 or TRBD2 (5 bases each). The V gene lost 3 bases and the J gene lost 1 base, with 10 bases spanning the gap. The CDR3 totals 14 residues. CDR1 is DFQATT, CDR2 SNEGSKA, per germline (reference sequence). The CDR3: CSASRGNAKNIQYF. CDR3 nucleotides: TGCAGTGCTAGCCGGGGCAACGCCAAAAACATTCAGTACTTC.

Written as DNA, the CDR3 is TGTGCCAGCAAAGTAACCAATCAGCCCCAGCATTTT. It specifies CASKVTNQPQHF. The chain is built from TRBV27 and TRBJ1-5; no clear D. Trimming removed 7 bases at V and 3 bases at J, with 7 bases between. The germline CDR1 and CDR2 sequences are MNHEY and SMNVEV (reference sequence). This CDR3 has 12 residues.

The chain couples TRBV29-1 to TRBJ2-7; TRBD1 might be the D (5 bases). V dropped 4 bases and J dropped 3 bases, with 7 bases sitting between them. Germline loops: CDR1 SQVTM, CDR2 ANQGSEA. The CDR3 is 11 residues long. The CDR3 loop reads CSVVGHYEQYF. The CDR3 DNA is TGCAGCGTTGTTGGACACTACGAGCAGTACTTC.

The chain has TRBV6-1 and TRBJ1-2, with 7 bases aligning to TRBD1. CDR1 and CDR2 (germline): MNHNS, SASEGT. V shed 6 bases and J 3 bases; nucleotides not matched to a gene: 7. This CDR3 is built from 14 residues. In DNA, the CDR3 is TGTGCCAGCAGAGAGGACAGGACCTACTATGGCTACACCTTC. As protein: CASREDRTYYGYTF.

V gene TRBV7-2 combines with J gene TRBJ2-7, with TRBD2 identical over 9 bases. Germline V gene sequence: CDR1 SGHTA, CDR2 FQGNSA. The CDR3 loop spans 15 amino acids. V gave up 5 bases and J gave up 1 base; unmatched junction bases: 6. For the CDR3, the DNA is TGTGCCAGCAGCCGTTCTAGCGGGATTTCCTACGAGCAGTACTTC. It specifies CASSRSSGISYEQYF.

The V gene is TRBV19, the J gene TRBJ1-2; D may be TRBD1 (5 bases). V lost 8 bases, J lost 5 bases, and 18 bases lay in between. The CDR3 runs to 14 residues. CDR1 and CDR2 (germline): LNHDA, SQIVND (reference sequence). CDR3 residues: CASGAEGLGYGYTF. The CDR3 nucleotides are TGTGCCAGTGGCGCGGAGGGGCTAGGGTATGGCTACACCTTC.

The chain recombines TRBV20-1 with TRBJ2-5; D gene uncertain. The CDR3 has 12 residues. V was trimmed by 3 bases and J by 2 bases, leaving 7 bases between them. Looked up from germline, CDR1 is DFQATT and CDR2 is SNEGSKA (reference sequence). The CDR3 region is CSARIGQETQYF. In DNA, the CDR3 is TGCAGTGCTAGGATAGGGCAAGAGACCCAGTACTTC.

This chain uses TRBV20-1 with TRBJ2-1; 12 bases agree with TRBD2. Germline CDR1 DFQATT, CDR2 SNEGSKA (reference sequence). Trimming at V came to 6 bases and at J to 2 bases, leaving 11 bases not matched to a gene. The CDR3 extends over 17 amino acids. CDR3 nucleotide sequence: TGCAGTGCACTTCAAGGACTAGCGGGAATCGCCTACAATGAGCAGTTCTTC. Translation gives CSALQGLAGIAYNEQFF.

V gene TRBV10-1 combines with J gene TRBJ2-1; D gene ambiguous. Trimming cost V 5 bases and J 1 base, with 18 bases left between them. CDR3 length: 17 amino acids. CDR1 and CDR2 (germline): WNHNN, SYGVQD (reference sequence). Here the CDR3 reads CASSLSPISGSYNEQFF. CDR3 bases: TGCGCCAGCAGTCTGTCGCCGATCAGTGGGTCCTACAATGAGCAGTTCTTC.

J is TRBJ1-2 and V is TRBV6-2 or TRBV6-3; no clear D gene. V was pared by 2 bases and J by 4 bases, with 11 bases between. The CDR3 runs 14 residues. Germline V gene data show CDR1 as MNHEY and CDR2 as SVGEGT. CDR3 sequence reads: CASSYVQTSYGYTF. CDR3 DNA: TGTGCCAGCAGTTACGTTCAGACCAGCTATGGCTACACCTTC.

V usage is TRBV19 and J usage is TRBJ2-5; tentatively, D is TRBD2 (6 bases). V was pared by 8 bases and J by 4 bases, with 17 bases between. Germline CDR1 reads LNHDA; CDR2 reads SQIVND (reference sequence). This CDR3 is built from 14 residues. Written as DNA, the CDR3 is TGTGCCAGTCAAGGGACTCAGTTTACAGAGACCCAGTACTTC. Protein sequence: CASQGTQFTETQYF.

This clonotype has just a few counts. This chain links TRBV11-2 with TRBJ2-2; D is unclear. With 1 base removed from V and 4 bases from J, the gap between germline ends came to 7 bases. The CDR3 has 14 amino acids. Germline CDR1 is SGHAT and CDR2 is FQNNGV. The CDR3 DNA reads TGTGCCAGCAGCTTAGTTTTTGGCACCGGGGAGCTGTTTTTT. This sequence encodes CASSLVFGTGELFF.

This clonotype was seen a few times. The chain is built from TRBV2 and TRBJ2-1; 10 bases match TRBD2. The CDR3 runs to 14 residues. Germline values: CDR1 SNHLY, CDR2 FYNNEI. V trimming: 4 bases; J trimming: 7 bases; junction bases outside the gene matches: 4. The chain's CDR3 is CASSGQRGGNEQFF. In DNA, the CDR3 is TGTGCCAGCAGTGGCCAGCGGGGGGGGAATGAGCAGTTCTTC.

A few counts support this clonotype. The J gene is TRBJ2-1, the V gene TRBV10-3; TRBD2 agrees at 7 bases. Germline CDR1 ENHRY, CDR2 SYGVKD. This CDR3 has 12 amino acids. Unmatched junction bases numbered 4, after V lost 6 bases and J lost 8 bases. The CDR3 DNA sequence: TGTGCCATCAGCAGTCGGGGGGATGAGCAGTTCTTC. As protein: CAISSRGDEQFF.

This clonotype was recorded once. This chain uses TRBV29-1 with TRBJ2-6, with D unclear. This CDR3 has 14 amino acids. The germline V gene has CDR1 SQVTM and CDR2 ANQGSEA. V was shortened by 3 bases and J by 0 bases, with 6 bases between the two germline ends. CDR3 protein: CSVDAFSGANVLTF. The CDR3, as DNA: TGCAGCGTTGATGCGTTCTCTGGGGCCAACGTCCTGACTTTC.

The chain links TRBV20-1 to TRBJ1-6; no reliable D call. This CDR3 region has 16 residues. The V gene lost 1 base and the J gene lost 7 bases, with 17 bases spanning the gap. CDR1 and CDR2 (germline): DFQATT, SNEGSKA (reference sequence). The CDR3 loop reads CSARVSRGGRNSPLHF. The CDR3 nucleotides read TGCAGTGCTAGAGTTTCTCGGGGAGGGCGGAATTCACCCCTCCACTTT.

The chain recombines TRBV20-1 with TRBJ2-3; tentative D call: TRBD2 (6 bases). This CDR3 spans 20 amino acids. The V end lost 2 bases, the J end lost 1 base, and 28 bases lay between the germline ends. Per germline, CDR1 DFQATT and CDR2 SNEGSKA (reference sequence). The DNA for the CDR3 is TGCAGTGCTAGAACCCTAGCGCCCCCCCCGTCTGGGCTTCGCACAGATACGCAGTATTTT. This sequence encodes CSARTLAPPPSGLRTDTQYF.

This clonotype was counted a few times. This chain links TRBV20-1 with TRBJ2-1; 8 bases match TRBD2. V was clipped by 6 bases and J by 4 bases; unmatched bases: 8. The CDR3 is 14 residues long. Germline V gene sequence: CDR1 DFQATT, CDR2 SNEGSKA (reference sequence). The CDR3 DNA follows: TGCAGTGCCACCTTAGCGGGGCCTTACAATGAGCAGTTCTTC. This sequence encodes CSATLAGPYNEQFF.

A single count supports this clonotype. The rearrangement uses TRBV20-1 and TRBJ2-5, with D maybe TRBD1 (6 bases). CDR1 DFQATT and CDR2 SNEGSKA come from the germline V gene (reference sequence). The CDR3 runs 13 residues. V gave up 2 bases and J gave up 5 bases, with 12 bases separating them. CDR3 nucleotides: TGCAGTGCTAGACCCGACAGGAGGGAGACCCAGTACTTC. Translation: CSARPDRRETQYF.

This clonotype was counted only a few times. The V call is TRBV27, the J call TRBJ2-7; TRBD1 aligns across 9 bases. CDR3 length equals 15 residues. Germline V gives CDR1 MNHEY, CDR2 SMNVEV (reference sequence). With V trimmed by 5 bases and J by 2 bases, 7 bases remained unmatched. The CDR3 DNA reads TGTGCCAGCAGTCAACCGGGACAGGGACCCTACGAGCAGTACTTC. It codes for CASSQPGQGPYEQYF.

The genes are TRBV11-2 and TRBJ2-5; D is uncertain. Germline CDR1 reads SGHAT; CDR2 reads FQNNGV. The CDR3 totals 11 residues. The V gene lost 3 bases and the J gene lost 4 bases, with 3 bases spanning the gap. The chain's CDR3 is CASSFGETQYF. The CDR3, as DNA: TGTGCCAGCAGCTTCGGAGAGACCCAGTACTTC.

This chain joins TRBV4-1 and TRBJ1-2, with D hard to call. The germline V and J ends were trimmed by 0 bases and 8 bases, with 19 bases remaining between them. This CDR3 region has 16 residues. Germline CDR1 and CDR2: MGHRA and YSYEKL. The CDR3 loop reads CASSQDRTPGRSGYTF. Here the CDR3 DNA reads TGCGCCAGCAGCCAAGATCGGACGCCAGGCAGGAGCGGCTACACCTTC.

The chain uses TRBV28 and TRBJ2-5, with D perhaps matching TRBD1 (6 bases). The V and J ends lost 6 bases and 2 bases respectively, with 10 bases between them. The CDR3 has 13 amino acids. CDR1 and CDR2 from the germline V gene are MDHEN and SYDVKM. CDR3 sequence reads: CASSQGSQETQYF. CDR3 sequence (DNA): TGTGCCAGCAGCCAGGGGTCTCAAGAGACCCAGTACTTC.

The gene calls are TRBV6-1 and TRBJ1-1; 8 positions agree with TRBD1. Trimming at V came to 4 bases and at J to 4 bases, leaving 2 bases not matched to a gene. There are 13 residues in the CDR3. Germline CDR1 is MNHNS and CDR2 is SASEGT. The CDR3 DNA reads TGTGCCAGCAGTGTCACAGGGGGCACTGAAGCTTTCTTT. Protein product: CASSVTGGTEAFF.